One sample yielded the 2 T cell receptor beta chains listed below, sequenced in a study of early T cells in non-severe SARS-CoV-2 infection. TCRdb called the 5' RACE reads again in MiXCR, with one record for every CDR3 protein. The table includes fewer than 120,000 distinct CDR3 sequences, around 12% detected once. Sequences were derived from whole blood, sampled at baseline. These receptor sequences come from an adult who was a healthcare worker with PCR-confirmed SARS-CoV-2 infection or an uninfected control (not recorded which).

The rearrangement links TRBV5-6 to TRBJ2-1; D may be TRBD2 (5 bases). The V end lost 4 bases, the J end lost 5 bases, and 19 bases lay between the germline ends. This CDR3 spans 16 amino acids. Germline V gene lookup returns CDR1 SGHDT and CDR2 YYEEEE. The chain's CDR3 is CASSRPLVIGHNEQFF. The CDR3 nucleotides are TGTGCCAGCAGCCGACCACTAGTGATTGGACACAATGAGCAGTTCTTC.

The rearrangement links TRBV28 to TRBJ1-2; D uncertain. Deletions cut 2 bases from V and 0 bases from J, with 13 bases between. This CDR3 has 16 residues. Germline CDR1 reads MDHEN; CDR2 reads SYDVKM. The CDR3 sequence is CASSLSTANANYGYTF. The CDR3 DNA is TGTGCCAGCAGTTTAAGTACAGCAAATGCTAACTATGGCTACACCTTC.